Below are 12 T cell receptor beta chains sequenced from a single sample in a study of cytotoxic CD8 clonotypes in ibrutinib-treated CLL. The protocol was immunoSEQ multiplex PCR, while the TCRdb copy is restricted to in-frame clones and leaves out a portion. The table shows 150,000 to 200,000 clones, with approximately 72% occurring only once. The sequencing used PBMCs, collected after 24 months of ibrutinib treatment. The receptor source for this set is a human donor with chronic lymphocytic leukemia.

The chain is built from TRBV5-6 and TRBJ1-2, with unresolved D. Looked up from germline, CDR1 is SGHDT and CDR2 is YYEEEE. V was trimmed by 0 bases and J by 6 bases, leaving 6 bases between them. CDR3 length equals 12 residues. The CDR3 loop reads CASSLAAHGYTF. The CDR3 region has the DNA TGTGCCAGCAGCTTGGCGGCGCATGGCTACACCTTC.

J is TRBJ2-3 and V is TRBV30; D remains unclear. CDR1 is GTSNPN, CDR2 SVGIG, per germline (reference sequence). This CDR3 contains 13 residues. Trimming left V 3 bases short and J 2 bases short, with 9 bases between. CDR3 region: CAWRARVTDTQYF. As DNA, the CDR3 is TGTGCCTGGAGAGCTCGAGTCACAGATACGCAGTATTTT.

The J gene is TRBJ1-1, the V gene TRBV6-1; D gene uncertain. V dropped 6 bases and J dropped 1 base, with 9 bases sitting between them. The CDR3 covers 13 residues. Germline V CDR1 and CDR2: MNHNS, SASEGT. This CDR3 is CASSGIWNTEAFF. DNA of the CDR3: TGTGCCAGCAGCGGTATTTGGAACACTGAAGCTTTCTTT.

CDR3 sequence reads: CASIHRDYGYTF. CDR3 nucleotides: TGTGCCAGCATCCACAGAGACTATGGCTACACCTTC. The J gene is TRBJ1-2, the V gene TRBV5-4; D is unresolved. This CDR3 is built from 12 residues. Trimming cost V 6 bases and J 3 bases, with 9 bases left between them. CDR1 and CDR2 (germline): SGHNT, YYREEE (reference sequence).

J is TRBJ1-4 and V is TRBV2; no clear D. The CDR3 has 12 residues. V was shortened by 1 base and J by 8 bases, with 5 bases between the two germline ends. Germline V gene data show CDR1 as SNHLY and CDR2 as FYNNEI. The CDR3 bases are TGTGCCAGCAGTGAAGTGGTGGAAAAACTGTTTTTT. It translates to CASSEVVEKLFF.

This sequence joins TRBV13 and TRBJ2-1; D may be TRBD2 (6 bases). Germline CDR1 is PRHDT and CDR2 is FYEKMQ (reference sequence). V gave up 1 base and J gave up 2 bases, with 15 bases separating them. The CDR3 totals 17 residues. CDR3 DNA: TGTGCCAGCAGCTTAGTACGGGGGAGTGCTACCTACAATGAGCAGTTCTTC. It specifies CASSLVRGSATYNEQFF.

The sample holds a few counts of this clone. The J gene is TRBJ2-5, the V gene TRBV29-1, with 10 nucleotides matching TRBD2. The germline V gene has CDR1 SQVTM and CDR2 ANQGSEA. Germline trimming cut 4 bases from V and 4 bases from J; bases unmatched to any gene: 0. CDR3 length equals 12 residues. Written as DNA, the CDR3 is TGCAGCGTTGGGACTAGCGGAGAGACCCAGTACTTC. Its protein is CSVGTSGETQYF. Drawing the rest from reference TRBV29-1 and TRBJ2-5, the complete variable domain is SAVISQKPSRDICQRGTSLTIQCQVDSQVTMMFWYRQQPGQSLTLIATANQGSEATYESGFVIDKFPISRPNLTFSTLTVSNMSPEDSSIYLCSVGTSGETQYFGPGTRLLVL.

CDR3 loop: CASSLAENYGYTF. The CDR3 DNA follows: TGTGCCAGCAGTTTAGCAGAGAACTATGGCTACACCTTC. J is TRBJ1-2 and V is TRBV27; D is uncertain. Trimming shortened V by 2 bases and J by 2 bases, and 6 bases separated the two germline ends. Germline CDR1 is MNHEY and CDR2 is SMNVEV (reference sequence). The CDR3 totals 13 residues.

V usage is TRBV5-4 and J usage is TRBJ1-1; D remains ambiguous. Germline V gene lookup returns CDR1 SGHNT and CDR2 YYREEE (reference sequence). This CDR3 has 13 amino acids. V was pared by 0 bases and J by 11 bases, with 14 bases between. The DNA of the CDR3 is TGTGCCAGCAGCTTGGGATCGATTCCGGAGGCTTTCTTT. Translating gives CASSLGSIPEAFF.

V gene TRBV4-3 combines with J gene TRBJ2-3; D gene ambiguous. CDR1 is LGHNA and CDR2 is YSLEER in the germline V gene. The CDR3 is 15 amino acids. V dropped 1 base and J dropped 0 bases, with 8 bases sitting between them. CDR3 loop: CASSQASASTDTQYF. The CDR3, as DNA: TGCGCCAGCAGCCAAGCCTCGGCGAGCACAGATACGCAGTATTTT.

The rearrangement joins TRBV7-3 to TRBJ1-1; TRBD1 matches at 7 bases. The CDR3 covers 14 residues. V gave up 2 bases and J gave up 5 bases; unmatched junction bases: 5. CDR1 is SGHTA, CDR2 FQGTGA, per germline. The CDR3 coding sequence is TGTGCCAGCAGCTTAGTCGTGGGACAGACTGAAGCTTTCTTT. This translates into CASSLVVGQTEAFF.

This clone was counted between two and nine times. The genes are TRBV28 and TRBJ2-7; 11 bases match TRBD1. The CDR3 extends over 14 amino acids. CDR1 and CDR2 from the germline V gene are MDHEN and SYDVKM. Germline trimming cut 5 bases from V and 5 bases from J; bases unmatched to any gene: 5. CDR3 region: CASSDWDRGNEQYF. The DNA of the CDR3 is TGTGCCAGCAGTGACTGGGACAGGGGGAACGAGCAGTACTTC.